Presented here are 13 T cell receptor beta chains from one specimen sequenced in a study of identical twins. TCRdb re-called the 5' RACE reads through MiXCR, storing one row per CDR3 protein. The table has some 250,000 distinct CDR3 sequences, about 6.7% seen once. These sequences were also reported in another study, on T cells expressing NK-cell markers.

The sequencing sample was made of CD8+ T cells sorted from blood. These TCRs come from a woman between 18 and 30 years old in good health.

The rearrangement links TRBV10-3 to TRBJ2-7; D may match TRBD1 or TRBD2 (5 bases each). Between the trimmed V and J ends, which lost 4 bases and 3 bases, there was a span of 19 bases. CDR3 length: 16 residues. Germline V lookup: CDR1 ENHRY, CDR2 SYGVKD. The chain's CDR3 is CAISVLGESSGYEQYF. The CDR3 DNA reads TGTGCCATCAGTGTCTTGGGGGAGAGTTCGGGCTACGAGCAGTACTTC.

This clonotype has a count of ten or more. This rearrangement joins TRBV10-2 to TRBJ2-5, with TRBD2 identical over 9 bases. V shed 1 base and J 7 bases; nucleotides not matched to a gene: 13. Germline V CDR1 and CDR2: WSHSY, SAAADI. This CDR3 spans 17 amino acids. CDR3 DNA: TGCGCCAGCAGTGAGTTTCTAAGCGGGGGGCCGCGCGGGACCCAGTACTTC. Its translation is CASSEFLSGGPRGTQYF.

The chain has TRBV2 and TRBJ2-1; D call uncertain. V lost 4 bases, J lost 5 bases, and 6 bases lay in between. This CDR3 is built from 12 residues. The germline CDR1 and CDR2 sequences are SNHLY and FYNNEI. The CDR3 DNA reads TGTGCCAGCAGTGGGGCTAACAATGAGCAGTTCTTC. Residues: CASSGANNEQFF.

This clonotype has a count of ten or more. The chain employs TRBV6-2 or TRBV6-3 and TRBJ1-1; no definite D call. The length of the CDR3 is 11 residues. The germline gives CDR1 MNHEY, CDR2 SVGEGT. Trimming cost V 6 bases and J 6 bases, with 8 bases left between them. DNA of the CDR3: TGTGCCAGCAGCCCCTCGTCTGAAGCTTTCTTT. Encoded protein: CASSPSSEAFF.

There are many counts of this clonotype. The CDR3 sequence is CASSLQRNEQFF. The CDR3 nucleotides are TGTGCCAGCAGCCTTCAAAGGAATGAGCAGTTCTTC. The chain uses TRBV9 and TRBJ2-1, with no clear D. The length of the CDR3 is 12 residues. The V end lost 4 bases, the J end lost 7 bases, and 9 bases lay between the germline ends. Germline CDR1 SGDLS, CDR2 YYNGEE. The full variable domain, completed using reference TRBV9 and TRBJ2-1, is DSGVTQTPKHLITATGQRVTLRCSPRSGDLSVYWYQQSLDQGLQFLIQYYNGEERAKGNILERFSAQQFPDLHSELNLSSLELGDSALYFCASSLQRNEQFFGPGTRLTVL.

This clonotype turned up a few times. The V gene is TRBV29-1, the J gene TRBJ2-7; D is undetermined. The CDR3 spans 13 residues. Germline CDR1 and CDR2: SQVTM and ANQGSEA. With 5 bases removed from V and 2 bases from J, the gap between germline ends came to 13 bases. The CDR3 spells CSVTASNTYEQYF. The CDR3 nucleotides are TGCAGCGTTACAGCCTCTAATACCTACGAGCAGTACTTC.

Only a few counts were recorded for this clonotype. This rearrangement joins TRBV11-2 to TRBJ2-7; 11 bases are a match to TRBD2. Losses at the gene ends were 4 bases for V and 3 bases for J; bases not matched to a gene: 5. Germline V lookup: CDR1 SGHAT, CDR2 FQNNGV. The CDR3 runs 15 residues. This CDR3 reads CASSSGTSGYYEQYF. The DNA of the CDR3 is TGTGCCAGCAGCTCGGGGACTAGCGGTTACTACGAGCAGTACTTC.

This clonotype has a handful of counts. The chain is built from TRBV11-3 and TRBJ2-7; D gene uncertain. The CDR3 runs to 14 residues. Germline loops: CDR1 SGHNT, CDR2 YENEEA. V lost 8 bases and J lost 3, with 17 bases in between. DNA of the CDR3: TGTGCCAGCTCCGAATCCGACAAGAACTACGAGCAGTACTTC. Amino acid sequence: CASSESDKNYEQYF.

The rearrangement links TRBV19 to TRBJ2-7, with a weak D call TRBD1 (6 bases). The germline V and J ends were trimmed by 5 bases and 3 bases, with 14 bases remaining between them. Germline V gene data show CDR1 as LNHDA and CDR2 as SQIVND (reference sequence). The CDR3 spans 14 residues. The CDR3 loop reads CASSPTGRDYEQYF. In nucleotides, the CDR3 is TGTGCCAGTAGTCCTACAGGGAGAGACTACGAGCAGTACTTC.

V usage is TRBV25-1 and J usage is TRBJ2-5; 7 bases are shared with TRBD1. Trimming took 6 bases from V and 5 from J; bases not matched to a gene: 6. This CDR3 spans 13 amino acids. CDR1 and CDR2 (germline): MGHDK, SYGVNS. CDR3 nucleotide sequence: TGTGCCAGCAGCGGGACAGCGGAGGAGACCCAGTACTTC. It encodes CASSGTAEETQYF.

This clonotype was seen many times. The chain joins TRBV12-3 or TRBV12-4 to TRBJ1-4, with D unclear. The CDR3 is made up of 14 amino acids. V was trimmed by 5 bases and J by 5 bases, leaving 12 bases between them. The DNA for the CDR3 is TGTGCCAGCAGTGGTGGGAGTGAGAATGAAAAACTGTTTTTT. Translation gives CASSGGSENEKLFF.

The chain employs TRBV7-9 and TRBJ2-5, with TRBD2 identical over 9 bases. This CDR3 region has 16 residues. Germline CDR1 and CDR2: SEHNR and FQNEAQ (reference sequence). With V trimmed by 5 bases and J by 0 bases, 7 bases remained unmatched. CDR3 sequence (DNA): TGTGCCAGCAGCCATACTAGCGGGCAGTACCAAGAGACCCAGTACTTC. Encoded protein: CASSHTSGQYQETQYF.

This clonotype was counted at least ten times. The CDR3 sequence: CASSITGGNEQFF. CDR3 coding DNA: TGTGCCAGCAGCATAACAGGGGGGAATGAGCAGTTCTTC. The rearrangement joins TRBV9 to TRBJ2-1, with TRBD1 matching over 8 bases. Germline CDR1 is SGDLS and CDR2 is YYNGEE. The V segment lost 4 bases and the J segment 7 bases; nucleotides outside the gene matches: 4. CDR3 size: 13 residues.